Shown below are 18 T cell receptor beta chains from a single sample sequenced in a study of T cell repertoires in ileal Crohn's disease. The method was immunoSEQ multiplex PCR; TCRdb's version includes in-frame clones alone and lacks a portion of them. This repertoire shows some 30,000 clones, just under 80% found once; its top ten account for roughly 20%. The material sequenced was ileal tissue. The receptors here all came from an adult with Crohn's disease.

The V gene is TRBV7-3, the J gene TRBJ2-7, with 8 bases fitting TRBD1. The length of the CDR3 is 13 residues. Germline trimming cut 4 bases from V and 1 base from J; bases unmatched to any gene: 0. Germline assignment: CDR1 SGHTA and CDR2 FQGTGA. CDR3 region: CASSYRGSYEQYF. The CDR3 nucleotides read TGTGCCAGCAGCTACAGGGGGTCCTACGAGCAGTACTTC.

The V gene is TRBV19, the J gene TRBJ1-5; 7 positions agree with TRBD1. V shed 7 bases and J 3 bases; nucleotides not matched to a gene: 3. The V gene's germline CDR1 is LNHDA and CDR2 SQIVND (reference sequence). The CDR3 runs 13 residues. The CDR3 reads CASKQGINQPQHF. DNA of the CDR3: TGTGCCAGTAAACAGGGGATCAATCAGCCCCAGCATTTT.

J is TRBJ1-2 and V is TRBV14; no clear D. The CDR3 is 13 amino acids. CDR1 is SGHDN and CDR2 is FVKESK in the germline V gene. V lost 1 base and J 6 bases, leaving 9 bases between the germline ends. Written as DNA, the CDR3 is TGTGCCAGCAGCCAAGGGAGGGTCGATGGCTACACCTTC. Its protein is CASSQGRVDGYTF.

The chain couples TRBV4-1 to TRBJ1-1; 9 positions agree with TRBD1. The V segment lost 2 bases and the J segment 2 bases; nucleotides outside the gene matches: 6. The CDR3 is 16 residues long. Germline loops: CDR1 MGHRA, CDR2 YSYEKL. The CDR3 loop reads CASSQFETGGNTEAFF. Written as DNA, the CDR3 is TGCGCCAGCAGCCAATTCGAGACAGGGGGAAACACTGAAGCTTTCTTT.

This rearrangement joins TRBV19 to TRBJ2-2; 10 bases are a match to TRBD2. The CDR3 spans 15 residues. The germline gives CDR1 LNHDA, CDR2 SQIVND (reference sequence). The trim removed 7 bases at V and 10 bases at J, leaving 12 bases unmatched. The CDR3 nucleotides are TGTGCCAGTAATCCGTGGGCTAGCGGGAGATCGGAGCTGTTTTTT. Translation: CASNPWASGRSELFF.

This chain links TRBV9 with TRBJ2-6, with 10 bases lining up with TRBD1. Germline V CDR1 and CDR2: SGDLS, YYNGEE. With 4 bases clipped from V and 4 bases from J, the junction kept 8 bases outside the gene matches. The CDR3 covers 17 residues. Here the CDR3 reads CASSPRDRGAGANVLTF. The CDR3 DNA reads TGTGCCAGCAGCCCCCGGGACAGGGGCGCAGGGGCCAACGTCCTGACTTTC.

This chain connects TRBV6-5 to TRBJ1-4; 7 bases agree with TRBD1. This CDR3 spans 14 amino acids. V shed 6 bases and J 2 bases; nucleotides not matched to a gene: 3. Germline V gives CDR1 MNHEY, CDR2 SVGAGI. The CDR3 loop is CASRGTATNEKLFF. Written as DNA, the CDR3 is TGTGCCAGCAGGGGGACAGCGACTAATGAAAAACTGTTTTTT.

V is TRBV7-8 and J is TRBJ2-1; TRBD1 matches 8 bases. Germline CDR1 SGHVS, CDR2 FQNEAQ. V was clipped by 0 bases and J by 8 bases; unmatched bases: 6. There are 15 residues in the CDR3. For the CDR3, the DNA is TGTGCCAGCAGCTTAGCAGAGGGGACAGGCTATGAGCAGTTCTTC. Its protein product is CASSLAEGTGYEQFF.

Only one count was recorded for this clone. This chain joins TRBV4-1 and TRBJ2-1; D remains unclear. V was cut by 4 bases and J by 1 base, with 8 bases left in between. This CDR3 comprises 14 residues. CDR1 and CDR2 from the germline V gene are MGHRA and YSYEKL. The CDR3 coding sequence is TGCGCCAGCAGCCTAAGCAAGTCCTACAATGAGCAGTTCTTC. This sequence encodes CASSLSKSYNEQFF.

V and J are TRBV5-6 and TRBJ2-1; D gene uncertain. Per the germline V gene, CDR1 is SGHDT and CDR2 is YYEEEE. V was clipped by 4 bases and J by 3 bases, with 5 bases between them. The CDR3 runs 12 residues. CDR3 sequence: CASSLRYNEQFF. CDR3 bases: TGTGCCAGCAGCCTGCGCTACAATGAGCAGTTCTTC.

V and J are TRBV6-5 and TRBJ2-7; 8 bases fit TRBD2. The ends lost 4 bases at V and 4 bases at J; junction bases unmatched: 9. This CDR3 has 15 amino acids. Germline V gene sequence: CDR1 MNHEY, CDR2 SVGAGI. The CDR3 region is CASSSGTSSVYEQYF. The DNA for the CDR3 is TGTGCCAGCAGTTCCGGGACTAGTAGTGTATACGAGCAGTACTTC.

J is TRBJ2-2 and V is TRBV2; no definite D call. V was clipped by 6 bases and J by 2 bases, with 7 bases between them. Germline CDR1 SNHLY, CDR2 FYNNEI. The CDR3 totals 13 residues. DNA of the CDR3: TGTGCCAGCAGGTCCACTAACACCGGGGAGCTGTTTTTT. Translation gives CASRSTNTGELFF.

This clone was counted a single time. This rearrangement joins TRBV5-6 to TRBJ1-3; D is uncertain. Germline V gene data show CDR1 as SGHDT and CDR2 as YYEEEE. This CDR3 has 14 amino acids. Trimming cost V 0 bases and J 4 bases, with 8 bases left between them. CDR3 loop: CASSLEAPGNTIYF. The CDR3 DNA sequence: TGTGCCAGCAGCTTGGAAGCTCCGGGAAACACCATATATTTT. The full variable domain, with the rest looked up from reference TRBV5-6 and TRBJ1-3, is DAGVTQSPTHLIKTRGQQVTLRCSPKSGHDTVSWYQQALGQGPQFIFQYYEEEERQRGNFPDRFSGHQFPNYSSELNVNALLLGDSALYLCASSLEAPGNTIYFGEGSWLTVV.

The chain uses TRBV2 and TRBJ1-6; D is ambiguous. The germline V and J ends were trimmed by 4 bases and 7 bases, with 14 bases remaining between them. The CDR3 length is 15 residues. Germline assignment: CDR1 SNHLY and CDR2 FYNNEI. CDR3 region: CASSAPGRPNSPLHF. The CDR3, as DNA: TGTGCCAGCAGTGCCCCGGGTCGTCCCAATTCACCCCTCCACTTT.

The chain links TRBV5-4 to TRBJ2-3, with 8 bases aligning to TRBD1. V was clipped by 0 bases and J by 3 bases; unmatched bases: 6. The CDR3 sequence is 16 residues long. Germline assignment: CDR1 SGHNT and CDR2 YYREEE (reference sequence). CDR3 nucleotides: TGTGCCAGCAGCTTGGGGACAGGGCGAGGAACAGATACGCAGTATTTT. It yields the protein CASSLGTGRGTDTQYF.

The rearrangement joins TRBV6-6 to TRBJ2-7; 10 nucleotides agree with TRBD1. J lost 6 bases, V lost 8 bases, and 7 bases had no gene match. Germline V gene sequence: CDR1 MNHNY, CDR2 SVGAGI (reference sequence). This CDR3 is built from 13 residues. In DNA, the CDR3 is TGTGCCAGCCACGACAGGGGGCAGGGCGAGCAGTACTTC. This codes for CASHDRGQGEQYF.

A few counts support this clone. The V and J genes are TRBV18 and TRBJ1-2, with a weak D call TRBD1 (6 bases). V lost 6 bases to trimming and J lost 4 bases, with 12 bases between them. The CDR3 totals 13 residues. CDR1 KGHSH and CDR2 LQKENI come from the germline V gene. CDR3 region: CASSKGHAYGYTF. DNA for the CDR3: TGTGCCAGCTCCAAGGGACACGCCTATGGCTACACCTTC.

The rearrangement links TRBV27 to TRBJ1-2; D gene unclear. Trimming took off 3 bases at V and 1 base at J, with 9 bases between the two ends. The CDR3 is 14 amino acids. CDR1 and CDR2 (germline): MNHEY, SMNVEV (reference sequence). The CDR3 DNA reads TGTGCCAGCAGTTTTACAGCCAATAACTATGGCTACACCTTC. Encoded protein: CASSFTANNYGYTF.